This entry describes one TCR beta chain. The sample comes from a study of control samples from healthy donors and cancer patients. Only in-frame clones appear in the TCRdb table, and some are missing; sequencing was by immunoSEQ multiplex PCR. This sample has about 86,000 clones, with 85% to 95% found just once. V shed 5 bases and J shed 3 bases, with 8 bases lying between them. The germline gives CDR1 SEHNR, CDR2 FQNEAQ (reference sequence). The CDR3 has 12 amino acids. The sequenced material came from blood. The rearrangement uses TRBV7-9 and TRBJ2-7; D tentatively reads TRBD1 or TRBD2 (5 bases each). The receptor was isolated from a woman aged 25 to 39 in good health. CDR3 residues: CASSRDRYEQYF. The CDR3 bases are TGTGCCAGCAGCAGGGACCGCTACGAGCAGTACTTC.